This record looks at one T cell receptor (beta chain) sequence and its context. Its antigen remains unknown. TCRdb independently ran MiXCR on the 5' RACE reads; one entry per CDR3 protein. Of fewer than 75,000 distinct CDR3 sequences listed, about 25% are singletons. Trimming removed 3 bases at V and 14 bases at J, with 16 bases between. The CDR3 contains 11 residues. The germline V gene has CDR1 DFQATT and CDR2 SNEGSKA (reference sequence). Study conclusions and caveats: In terms of TCR gene usage, tumor memory CD4+ T cells clustered together with blood and lymph node memory CD4+ cells, as well as with lymph node naive CD4+ cells.

The sorted Tregs were CD4+CD25+CD127-/low cells. The material sequenced was tumor-infiltrating Tregs sorted from the breast tumor. The chain links TRBV20-1 to TRBJ2-5; D possibly matches TRBD1 or TRBD2 (5 bases each). The TCR sequence derives from a female donor with breast cancer. CDR3 region: CSASEPGTLYF. The CDR3 region has the DNA TGCAGTGCTAGTGAACCCGGGACGCTATACTTC.